This passage covers 14 T cell receptor beta chains from one sample sequenced in a study of early T cells in non-severe SARS-CoV-2 infection (dated by TCRdb to the early 2020s). Preparation of the library involved 5' RACE. Sequencing relied on a NextSeq 500. TCRdb itself trimmed the public reads at Q25 with fastp, ran MiXCR and retained productive beta chains. Rows with one shared CDR3 protein collapse into an entry with the most common genes and DNA. Here the sample has tens of thousands of distinct CDR3 sequences; roughly 13% occur a single time. The top ten clonotypes cover about 6.1% of the sample. The sample consisted of whole blood. The receptors originated from an adult who was a healthcare worker with PCR-confirmed SARS-CoV-2 infection or an uninfected control (not recorded which).

This clonotype was counted many times. The chain is built from TRBV11-2 and TRBJ2-3; D ambiguous. The V gene's germline CDR1 is SGHAT and CDR2 FQNNGV. Trimming cost V 1 base and J 11 bases, with 13 bases left between them. The CDR3 runs to 13 residues. The CDR3 DNA reads as TGTGCCAGCAGCTTAGCGGGCCAACACATGCAGTATTTT. As protein: CASSLAGQHMQYF.

In its sample, this clonotype was seen a few times. This chain connects TRBV12-3 or TRBV12-4 to TRBJ1-1; no definite D call. This CDR3 contains 17 residues. Trimming left V 3 bases short and J 10 bases short, with 27 bases between. In nucleotides, the CDR3 is TGTGCCAGCAGTTTGGAGCCGGAAGAGACCGCGGTATCGGGAGCTTTCTTT. Protein product: CASSLEPEETAVSGAFF.

At least ten counts were recorded for this clonotype. The chain links TRBV2 to TRBJ2-1; 7 bases map to TRBD1. The trim removed 4 bases at V and 4 bases at J, leaving 4 bases unmatched. CDR3 length equals 14 residues. Germline assignment: CDR1 SNHLY and CDR2 FYNNEI. The CDR3 DNA sequence: TGTGCCAGCAGTGCGGGACAGCTTTACAATGAGCAGTTCTTC. Its translation: CASSAGQLYNEQFF.

The chain uses TRBV6-5 and TRBJ1-4; 9 positions agree with TRBD1. The V segment lost 5 bases and the J segment 3 bases; nucleotides outside the gene matches: 1. Germline assignment: CDR1 MNHEY and CDR2 SVGAGI. The length of the CDR3 is 14 residues. CDR3 nucleotides: TGTGCCAGCAGTCGACAGGGGGCTAATGAAAAACTGTTTTTT. Protein sequence: CASSRQGANEKLFF.

CDR3 protein: CASSLPTSGITDTQYF. In DNA, the CDR3 is TGCGCCAGCAGCTTGCCGACTAGCGGGATCACAGATACGCAGTATTTT. The rearrangement joins TRBV5-1 to TRBJ2-3, with 11 nucleotides matching TRBD2. The CDR3 extends over 16 amino acids. V gave up 1 base and J gave up 2 bases; unmatched junction bases: 3. Germline values: CDR1 SGHRS, CDR2 YFSETQ.

The table lists this clonotype with a few counts. The chain couples TRBV6-1 to TRBJ2-7, with D tentatively TRBD2 (6 bases). The V end was cut by 8 bases, the J end by 2 bases, with 16 bases between. This CDR3 has 14 amino acids. From germline, CDR1 is MNHNS and CDR2 SASEGT. Here the CDR3 DNA reads TGTGCCAGCCGCCGGGACTGGAGAGCCTACGAGCAGTACTTC. Translating it yields CASRRDWRAYEQYF.

The chain links TRBV18 to TRBJ1-1, with D maybe TRBD1 (5 bases). CDR1 is KGHSH and CDR2 is LQKENI in the germline V gene. CDR3 size: 16 residues. V was shortened by 3 bases and J by 0 bases, with 14 bases between the two germline ends. In DNA form, the CDR3 reads TGTGCCAGCTCACCCGTGGGGCTTCAGTTGAACACTGAAGCTTTCTTT. Amino acid sequence: CASSPVGLQLNTEAFF.

This clonotype came up many times. CDR3 coding DNA: TGTGCCAGCAGTTTTACTAGTCTGGAGGCTTTCTTT. Protein sequence: CASSFTSLEAFF. The V gene is TRBV12-3 or TRBV12-4, the J gene TRBJ1-1, with D unresolved. Deletions cut 3 bases from V and 11 bases from J, with 13 bases between. The CDR3 is 12 amino acids.

This clonotype has ten or more counts. The chain combines TRBV7-9 with TRBJ2-7; TRBD1 matches at 7 bases. V lost 1 base and J lost 1; bases outside the gene matches: 1. CDR1 and CDR2 (germline): SEHNR, FQNEAQ (reference sequence). This CDR3 is built from 14 residues. This CDR3 is CASSLVGQSYEQYF. In DNA form, the CDR3 reads TGTGCCAGCAGCTTAGTGGGACAGTCCTACGAGCAGTACTTC.

The table lists this clonotype with many counts. The chain couples TRBV4-1 to TRBJ1-4; 11 bases align to TRBD1. Trimming took 4 bases from V and 7 from J; bases not matched to a gene: 5. Germline values: CDR1 MGHRA, CDR2 YSYEKL. The CDR3 is made up of 15 amino acids. CDR3 sequence: CASSPGQGAGEKLFF. CDR3 bases: TGCGCCAGCAGCCCCGGACAGGGGGCGGGTGAAAAACTGTTTTTT.

The V gene is TRBV6-5, the J gene TRBJ1-6; a possible D gene is TRBD1 (5 bases). This CDR3 spans 13 amino acids. Germline CDR1 reads MNHEY; CDR2 reads SVGAGI. Deletions cut 10 bases from V and 6 bases from J, with 13 bases between. Here the CDR3 reads CAISDTFNSPLHF. As DNA, the CDR3 is TGTGCCATATCGGACACCTTTAATTCACCCCTCCACTTT.

The V and J genes are TRBV5-1 and TRBJ2-7; D may correspond to TRBD1 or TRBD2 (5 bases each). V was cut by 4 bases and J by 0 bases, with 14 bases left in between. The CDR3 length is 15 residues. The V gene's germline CDR1 is SGHRS and CDR2 YFSETQ. CDR3 nucleotides: TGCGCCAGCAGCCTAGGGACGGCGAGCTCCTACGAGCAGTACTTC. The encoded protein is CASSLGTASSYEQYF.

Ten or more counts support this clonotype. V is TRBV4-2 and J is TRBJ2-3, with D perhaps matching TRBD2 (6 bases). The CDR3 contains 15 residues. Germline CDR1 reads LGHNA; CDR2 reads YNFKEQ. The V end lost 4 bases, the J end lost 4 bases, and 15 bases lay between the germline ends. The CDR3 is CASSPPRGISDTQYF. Written as DNA, the CDR3 is TGTGCCAGCAGCCCCCCCCGGGGGATATCAGATACGCAGTATTTT.

In this sample, this clonotype turned up a few times. The chain uses TRBV12-3 or TRBV12-4 and TRBJ2-1; tentatively, D is TRBD1 (6 bases). Trimming removed 8 bases from V and 10 bases from J, with 18 bases in between. This CDR3 spans 13 amino acids. The CDR3 reads CASLRQGLFEQFF. Here the CDR3 DNA reads TGTGCCAGCCTTAGGCAGGGGCTATTCGAGCAGTTCTTC.